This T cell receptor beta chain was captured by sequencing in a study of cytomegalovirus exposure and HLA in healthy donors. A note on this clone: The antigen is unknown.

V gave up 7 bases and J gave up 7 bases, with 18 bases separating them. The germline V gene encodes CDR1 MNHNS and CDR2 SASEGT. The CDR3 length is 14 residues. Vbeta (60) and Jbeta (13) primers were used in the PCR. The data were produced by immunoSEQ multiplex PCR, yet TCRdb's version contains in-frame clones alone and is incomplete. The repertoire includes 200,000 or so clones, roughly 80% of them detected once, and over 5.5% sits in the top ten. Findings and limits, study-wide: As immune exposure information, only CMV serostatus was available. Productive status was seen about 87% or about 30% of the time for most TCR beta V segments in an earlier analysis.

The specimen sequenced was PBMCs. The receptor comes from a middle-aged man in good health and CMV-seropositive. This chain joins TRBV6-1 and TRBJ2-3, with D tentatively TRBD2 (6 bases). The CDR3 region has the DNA TGTGCCAGCATTCTGGCTGGGGGGAGGTATACGCAGTATTTT. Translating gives CASILAGGRYTQYF.